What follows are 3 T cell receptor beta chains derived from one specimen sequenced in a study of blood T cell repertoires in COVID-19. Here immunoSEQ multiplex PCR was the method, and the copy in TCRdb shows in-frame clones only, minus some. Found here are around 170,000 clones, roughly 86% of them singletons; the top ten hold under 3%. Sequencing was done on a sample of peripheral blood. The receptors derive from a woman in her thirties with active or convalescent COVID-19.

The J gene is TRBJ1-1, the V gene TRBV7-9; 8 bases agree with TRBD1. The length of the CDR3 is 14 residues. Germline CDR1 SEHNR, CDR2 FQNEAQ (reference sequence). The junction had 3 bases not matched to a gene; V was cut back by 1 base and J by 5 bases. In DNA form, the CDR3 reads TGTGCCAGCAGCTTAGGTGGACAGGGTACTGAAGCTTTCTTT. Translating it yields CASSLGGQGTEAFF. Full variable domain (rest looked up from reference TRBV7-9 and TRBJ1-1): DTGVSQNPRHKITKRGQNVTFRCDPISEHNRLYWYRQTLGQGPEFLTYFQNEAQLEKSRLLSDRFSAERPKGSFSTLEIQRTEQGDSAMYLCASSLGGQGTEAFFGQGTRLTVV.

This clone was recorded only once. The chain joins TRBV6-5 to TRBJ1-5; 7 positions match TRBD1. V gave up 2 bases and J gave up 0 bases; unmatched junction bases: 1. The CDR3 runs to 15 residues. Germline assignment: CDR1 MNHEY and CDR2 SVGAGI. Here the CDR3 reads CASSYGTDSNQPQHF. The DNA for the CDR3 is TGTGCCAGCAGTTACGGGACAGATAGCAATCAGCCCCAGCATTTT.

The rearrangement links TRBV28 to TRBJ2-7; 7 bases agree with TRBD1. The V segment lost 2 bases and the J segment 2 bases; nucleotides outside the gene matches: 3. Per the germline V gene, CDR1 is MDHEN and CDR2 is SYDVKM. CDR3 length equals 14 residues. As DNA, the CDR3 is TGTGCCAGCAGTTTAGAGGGGGCCCCCTACGAGCAGTACTTC. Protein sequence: CASSLEGAPYEQYF.